This T cell receptor beta chain was profiled in a study of T cell repertoires in cytomegalovirus infection. TCRdb analysed the reads with MiXCR anew, one entry per CDR3 protein. Here the sample spans fewer than 130,000 distinct CDR3 sequences, 35% to 50% being singletons. Germline loops: CDR1 LGHNA, CDR2 YNFKEQ. This CDR3 spans 13 amino acids. With 0 bases removed from V and 6 bases from J, the gap between germline ends came to 7 bases. This clonotype was counted only a few times. Its cognate antigen is unknown. Whole-study results and caveats: Carriers of CMV and the relevant HLA type were discriminated by public TCR beta frequency.

The sample was CD8+ T cells from cultured PBMCs, taken from culture after CMV antigen stimulation. V gene TRBV4-2 combines with J gene TRBJ2-3; possibly TRBD1 or TRBD2 for D (5 bases each). This clonotype was sampled from a human donor in good health (CMV status not recorded). Some clones in this sample may be carry-over from other donors' samples. CDR3 sequence: CASSQDWGDTQYF. As DNA, the CDR3 is TGTGCCAGCAGCCAAGACTGGGGGGATACGCAGTATTTT.